This T cell receptor (beta chain) is drawn from a study of CD8+ T cells in alopecia areata. For the study at large: Patients took tofacitinib for 6 to 18 months, followed by 6 drug-free months. Severity in treated patients was scored by percentage of scalp area affected.

This clone has more than one count but fewer than ten. Its specificity is not known. Germline CDR1 is MGHRA and CDR2 is YSYEKL. CDR3 length: 13 residues. V lost 1 base and J lost 5, with 8 bases in between. RNA, once extracted, was reverse transcribed into cDNA for use as the sequencing template. The repertoire was sequenced with immunoSEQ multiplex PCR; TCRdb's copy has only in-frame clones and lacks some. Among approximately 210,000 clones listed, 66% were seen once. Treatment here: oral pan-JAK inhibitor, 5-10 mg twice daily. Study-wide results and limits: In scalp and blood, many expanded lesional clones persisted during tofacitinib.

The J gene is TRBJ1-1, the V gene TRBV4-1; possibly TRBD1 for D (5 bases). The TCR was taken from a human donor with alopecia areata. Sequencing was performed on CD4+ T cells sorted from blood, taken at roughly week 45, from a patient treated with tofacitinib. The chain's CDR3 is CASSQGRQTEAFF. The CDR3 DNA reads TGCGCCAGCAGCCAAGGGAGACAGACTGAAGCTTTCTTT.